The 29 T cell receptor beta chains presented below share a single source sample, sequenced in a study of CD8+CD57+ T cells in acquired aplastic anemia. CDR3 and TCR beta VDJ profiling relied on a genomic DNA template. Each CDR3 protein gets one entry after TCRdb re-called the reads with MiXCR. The sample carries around 170,000 distinct CDR3 sequences, under 55% recorded once. Patients selected for sequencing had displayed CD8+CD57+ cell expansion by flow cytometry. The specimen sequenced was sorted CD4+, CD8+, or CD8+CD57+ T cells (not recorded which) from PBMCs. The receptors here all came from a human donor with aplastic anemia.

This chain connects TRBV7-8 to TRBJ2-5; possibly TRBD2 for D (5 bases). V lost 5 bases and J lost 0, with 13 bases in between. The CDR3 covers 15 residues. CDR1 and CDR2 from the germline V gene are SGHVS and FQNEAQ. The CDR3 nucleotides read TGTGCCAGCAGCCGAGCGAGCGGCGACCAAGAGACCCAGTACTTC. This translates into CASSRASGDQETQYF.

This clonotype was detected only a few times. This chain uses TRBV29-1 with TRBJ1-2, with D possibly being TRBD1 (6 bases). V was trimmed by 6 bases and J by 4 bases, leaving 15 bases between them. The CDR3 contains 13 residues. CDR1 is SQVTM, CDR2 ANQGSEA, per germline. Here the CDR3 reads CSVQTGTRYGYTF. DNA of the CDR3: TGCAGCGTGCAAACCGGGACACGCTATGGCTACACCTTC.

This clonotype occurred many times. This sequence joins TRBV7-3 and TRBJ2-7, with 7 bases fitting TRBD2. Per germline, CDR1 SGHTA and CDR2 FQGTGA. V gave up 4 bases and J gave up 6 bases; unmatched junction bases: 12. The CDR3 spans 15 residues. CDR3 sequence (DNA): TGTGCCAGCAGCTCCCAGACGGGAGGAAGTACCGAGCAGTACTTC. Its translation is CASSSQTGGSTEQYF.

This chain uses TRBV2 with TRBJ2-7, with TRBD1 matching over 10 bases. Germline CDR1 SNHLY, CDR2 FYNNEI. CDR3 size: 14 residues. After removal of 6 bases from V and 2 bases from J, the junction contained 4 bases not matched to a gene. DNA for the CDR3: TGTGCCAGCAGGGACAGGGGGTCCCCCTACGAGCAGTACTTC. Translated: CASRDRGSPYEQYF. The full variable domain, rest sourced from reference TRBV2 and TRBJ2-7, is EPEVTQTPSHQVTQMGQEVILRCVPISNHLYFYWYRQILGQKVEFLVSFYNNEISEKSEIFDDQFSVERPDGSNFTLKIRSTKLEDSAMYFCASRDRGSPYEQYFGPGTRLTVT.

The rearrangement uses TRBV2 and TRBJ1-2, with unresolved D. The CDR3 extends over 12 amino acids. Trimming stripped 6 bases from V and 5 bases from J, with 10 bases between. The germline gives CDR1 SNHLY, CDR2 FYNNEI. CDR3 DNA: TGTGCCAGCAGCCGAGCGAGTTATGGCTACACCTTC. Translation: CASSRASYGYTF.

About this clonotype itself: Being one base from a much bigger clone, this may be a read error. The gene calls are TRBV24-1 and TRBJ1-1; D uncertain. The CDR3 runs to 13 residues. From germline, CDR1 is KGHDR and CDR2 SFDVKD. The V end was cut by 6 bases, the J end by 1 base, with 8 bases between. CDR3 sequence reads: CATSLNRNTEAFF. CDR3 sequence (DNA): TGTGCCACCAGTTTGAACAGGAACACTGAAGCTTTCTTT.

In its sample, this clonotype was seen a few times. This chain joins TRBV7-3 and TRBJ2-5; possibly TRBD2 for D (5 bases). Trimming pared 5 bases from V and 4 bases from J, leaving 8 bases between. The CDR3 consists of 12 residues. The germline CDR1 and CDR2 sequences are SGHTA and FQGTGA. The CDR3 DNA reads as TGTGCCAGCAGCCGCGAGGGAGAGACCCAGTACTTC. Its protein is CASSREGETQYF.

The chain recombines TRBV24-1 with TRBJ2-1; 9 nucleotides match TRBD1. The germline V gene has CDR1 KGHDR and CDR2 SFDVKD. The CDR3 is 15 amino acids. Trimming at V came to 4 bases and at J to 9 bases, leaving 9 bases not matched to a gene. The CDR3 sequence: CATSDPGQGRTEQFF. The CDR3 DNA is TGTGCCACCAGTGACCCGGGACAGGGTAGGACTGAGCAGTTCTTC.

The V call is TRBV7-9, the J call TRBJ2-7; possibly TRBD2 for D (5 bases). The V end lost 7 bases, the J end lost 5 bases, and 12 bases lay between the germline ends. Germline V gives CDR1 SEHNR, CDR2 FQNEAQ (reference sequence). The CDR3 runs to 12 residues. The CDR3 here is CASIGVGNEQYF. CDR3 in DNA: TGTGCCAGCATCGGGGTGGGGAACGAGCAGTACTTC.

Remarks on this clonotype: One junction end disagrees with the germline gene, perhaps due to a read error. The gene calls are TRBV24-1 and TRBJ2-2; 8 nucleotides align to TRBD1. CDR3 length equals 19 residues. Germline values: CDR1 KGHDR, CDR2 SFDVKD. The CDR3 protein is CATSDSRGRGAGGTRELFF. CDR3 DNA sequence: TGTGCCACCAGTGATTCAAGGGGAAGGGGGGCAGGGGGCACCAGGGAGCTGTTTTTT.

This chain links TRBV25-1 with TRBJ1-3; weak D call: TRBD1 (5 bases). This CDR3 is 16 amino acids long. CDR1 MGHDK and CDR2 SYGVNS come from the germline V gene. Trimming pared 5 bases from V and 0 bases from J, leaving 14 bases between. The CDR3 sequence is CASSLYGGSSGNTIYF. The DNA of the CDR3 is TGTGCCAGCAGTCTCTACGGGGGGAGCTCTGGAAACACCATATATTTT.

The table lists this clonotype with a few counts. The CDR3 reads CSARDLGQHYEQYF. In DNA, the CDR3 is TGCAGTGCTAGAGACCTGGGACAGCACTACGAGCAGTACTTC. The V call is TRBV20-1, the J call TRBJ2-7; 7 positions match TRBD1. V lost 0 bases to trimming and J lost 3 bases; unmatched junction nucleotides: 5. Per germline, CDR1 DFQATT and CDR2 SNEGSKA (reference sequence). This CDR3 contains 14 residues.

This clonotype was counted a single time. The chain has TRBV19 and TRBJ1-6; 8 positions match TRBD1. From germline, CDR1 is LNHDA and CDR2 SQIVND (reference sequence). The CDR3 sequence is 15 residues long. J was trimmed by 10 bases and V by 2 bases; bases with no gene match: 7. CDR3 region: CASSIMTGVGSPLHF. DNA for the CDR3: TGTGCCAGTAGTATAATGACAGGGGTGGGGTCACCCCTCCACTTT. Using reference TRBV19 and TRBJ1-6 for the parts outside the CDR3, the full variable domain is DGGITQSPKYLFRKEGQNVTLSCEQNLNHDAMYWYRQDPGQGLRLIYYSQIVNDFQKGDIAEGYSVSREKKESFPLTVTSAQKNPTAFYLCASSIMTGVGSPLHFGNGTRLTVT.

There are many counts of this clonotype. CDR3 DNA: TGCGCCAGCAGTCCTTCGACGGACGCTAACTATGGCTACACCTTC. Its translation is CASSPSTDANYGYTF. This sequence joins TRBV4-3 and TRBJ1-2; D is undetermined. Trimming cost V 6 bases and J 0 bases, with 14 bases left between them. Germline V gene data show CDR1 as LGHNA and CDR2 as YSLEER. The CDR3 extends over 15 amino acids.

On this clonotype itself: The CDR3 ends on some other residue instead of the conserved phenylalanine or tryptophan, so this is likely a read error. The chain joins TRBV19 to TRBJ2-7, with TRBD1 matching 8 bases. The junction had 1 base not matched to a gene; V was cut back by 4 bases and J by 2 bases. Germline V gene lookup returns CDR1 LNHDA and CDR2 SQIVND (reference sequence). This CDR3 contains 13 residues. The CDR3 bases are TGTGCCAGTAGTACAGGGGGCGCCTACGAGCAGTACTCC. It is translated as CASSTGGAYEQYS.

The rearrangement uses TRBV20-1 and TRBJ2-1; 7 bases fit TRBD2. V lost 6 bases, J lost 4 bases, and 3 bases stayed unmatched. Germline V CDR1 and CDR2: DFQATT, SNEGSKA (reference sequence). This CDR3 comprises 12 residues. The CDR3: CSASSGYNEQFF. The CDR3 DNA reads as TGCAGTGCCTCTAGCGGTTACAATGAGCAGTTCTTC.

The count of this clonotype is one. The genes are TRBV15 and TRBJ1-6, with D tentatively TRBD1 (5 bases). The CDR3 runs to 15 residues. Trimming cost V 11 bases and J 2 bases, with 16 bases left between them. In germline, CDR1 is LNHNV, CDR2 YYDKDF (reference sequence). CDR3 amino acids: CAVSSGGTYNSPLHF. Written as DNA, the CDR3 is TGTGCCGTCTCAAGTGGGGGAACCTATAATTCACCCCTCCACTTT.

The V call is TRBV10-3, the J call TRBJ2-7; D is ambiguous. The CDR3 loop spans 13 amino acids. The germline gives CDR1 ENHRY, CDR2 SYGVKD. V lost 6 bases, J lost 7 bases, and 16 bases lay in between. CDR3 DNA: TGTGCCATCAGCCGGCCGGGTAAGGAGGAGCAGTACTTC. Translated: CAISRPGKEEQYF.

This clonotype appeared many times. V usage is TRBV24-1 and J usage is TRBJ2-7, with TRBD1 matching over 9 bases. J gave up 0 bases and V 3 bases, and 5 bases lay outside the gene matches. CDR3 length: 16 residues. Per the germline V gene, CDR1 is KGHDR and CDR2 is SFDVKD. The CDR3 nucleotides read TGTGCCACCAGTGATAATCCGGGACAGGGCTCCTACGAGCAGTACTTC. Its protein is CATSDNPGQGSYEQYF.

The chain has TRBV11-2 and TRBJ1-1; D is ambiguous. Trimming took off 6 bases at V and 5 bases at J, with 13 bases between the two ends. CDR1 and CDR2 (germline): SGHAT, FQNNGV. CDR3 length equals 13 residues. Written as DNA, the CDR3 is TGTGCCAGCAGAAGGTCAGACGATACTGAAGCTTTCTTT. The encoded protein is CASRRSDDTEAFF.

The chain carries TRBV30 and TRBJ1-6, with 8 bases that match TRBD1. V lost 1 base and J lost 5; bases outside the gene matches: 13. Per germline, CDR1 GTSNPN and CDR2 SVGIG (reference sequence). The length of the CDR3 is 18 residues. CDR3 nucleotides: TGTGCCTGGAGTGAGGCATACAGGGGGACGTTGAATAATTCACCCCTCCACTTT. Translating gives CAWSEAYRGTLNNSPLHF.

This clonotype was detected a few times. The chain has TRBV2 and TRBJ2-7; the D gene is possibly TRBD1 (5 bases). Germline CDR1 is SNHLY and CDR2 is FYNNEI. The V and J ends lost 3 bases and 2 bases respectively, with 14 bases between them. CDR3 length equals 15 residues. The CDR3 sequence: CASSDAAGIPYEQYF. Written as DNA, the CDR3 is TGTGCCAGCAGTGACGCGGCAGGGATCCCCTACGAGCAGTACTTC.

The chain links TRBV20-1 to TRBJ1-5; weak D call: TRBD1 (5 bases). Per germline, CDR1 DFQATT and CDR2 SNEGSKA (reference sequence). Trimming left V 4 bases short and J 4 bases short, with 11 bases between. This CDR3 contains 13 residues. The CDR3 nucleotides read TGCAGTGCTACCAGACAGCCTAATCAGCCCCAGCATTTT. Protein sequence: CSATRQPNQPQHF.

There are many counts of this clonotype. V and J are TRBV5-1 and TRBJ1-2; D is undetermined. With 0 bases removed from V and 8 bases from J, the gap between germline ends came to 14 bases. This CDR3 is built from 14 residues. Germline CDR1 SGHRS, CDR2 YFSETQ. The CDR3, as DNA: TGCGCCAGCAGCTTGGGGACTGGCGGTACGGGCTACACCTTC. As protein: CASSLGTGGTGYTF.

This clonotype was observed many times. The genes are TRBV29-1 and TRBJ2-1, with D possibly being TRBD2 (6 bases). Germline CDR1 SQVTM, CDR2 ANQGSEA. V gave up 6 bases and J gave up 7 bases, with 10 bases separating them. This CDR3 contains 11 residues. CDR3 bases: TGCAGCGTCTTTGGGGGGAATGAGCAGTTCTTC. Its translation is CSVFGGNEQFF.

The V and J genes are TRBV24-1 and TRBJ2-3; D remains unclear. CDR3 length: 16 residues. Trimming stripped 2 bases from V and 2 bases from J, with 13 bases between. The germline V gene encodes CDR1 KGHDR and CDR2 SFDVKD. In DNA, the CDR3 is TGTGCCACCAGTGATTCGGACGCGGAGACCACAGATACGCAGTATTTT. Residues: CATSDSDAETTDTQYF.

This rearrangement joins TRBV4-1 to TRBJ2-3; 9 bases line up with TRBD1. The CDR3 covers 16 residues. CDR1 and CDR2 (germline): MGHRA, YSYEKL. V was pared by 3 bases and J by 1 base, with 5 bases of the junction left unmatched. The CDR3 region is CASSHRQGVGTDTQYF. The CDR3 nucleotides read TGCGCCAGCAGCCACCGACAGGGGGTTGGCACAGATACGCAGTATTTT.

The CDR3 here is CSAIILAPSTDTQYF. The CDR3 DNA reads as TGCAGTGCTATTATACTAGCGCCTAGCACAGATACGCAGTATTTT. V usage is TRBV20-1 and J usage is TRBJ2-3; 7 bases align to TRBD2. The J segment lost 0 bases and the V segment lost 4 bases, leaving 7 bases of the junction unmatched. Germline CDR1 DFQATT, CDR2 SNEGSKA (reference sequence). The length of the CDR3 is 15 residues.

The chain carries TRBV19 and TRBJ1-1, with D perhaps matching TRBD1 (5 bases). Germline V gene lookup returns CDR1 LNHDA and CDR2 SQIVND (reference sequence). There are 14 residues in the CDR3. V was cut by 5 bases and J by 4 bases, with 14 bases left in between. DNA for the CDR3: TGTGCCAGTAGTGCACTACAAGGGGTCACTGAAGCTTTCTTT. Translated, it gives CASSALQGVTEAFF.